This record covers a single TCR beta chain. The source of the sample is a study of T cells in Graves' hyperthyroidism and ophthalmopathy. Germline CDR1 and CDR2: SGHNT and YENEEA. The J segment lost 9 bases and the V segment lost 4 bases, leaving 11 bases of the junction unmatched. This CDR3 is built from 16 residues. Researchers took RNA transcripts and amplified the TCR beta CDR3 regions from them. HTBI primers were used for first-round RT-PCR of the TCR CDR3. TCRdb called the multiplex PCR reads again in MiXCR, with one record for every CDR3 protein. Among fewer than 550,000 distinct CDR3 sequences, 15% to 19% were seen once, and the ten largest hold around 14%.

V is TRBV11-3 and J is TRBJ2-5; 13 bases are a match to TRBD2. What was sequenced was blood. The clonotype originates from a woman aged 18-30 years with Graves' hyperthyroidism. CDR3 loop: CASSYRTSGGYGPQYF. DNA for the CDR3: TGTGCCAGCAGCTATCGGACTAGCGGGGGTTACGGCCCCCAGTACTTC.